Reported below is one T cell receptor beta chain. Its specificity is unknown. The data stem from a study of T cell repertoires in cytomegalovirus infection. Across the study: The study used recently identified HLA-C-restricted and well-studied HLA-B-restricted CMV epitopes. Public TCR beta signatures provided an indication of both CMV infection and a matching HLA type.

Each CDR3 protein gets one entry after TCRdb re-called the reads with MiXCR. The sample has fewer than 900,000 distinct CDR3 sequences, approximately 32% seen once. Whole-study findings and limits: Based on cumulative public TCR beta family frequency, carriers of CMV plus the relevant HLA were identified. The response measured ex vivo was dominated by TCR beta clonotypes (HLA-C-restricted and CMV-specific).

The sequences come from cultured CD8+ T cells from PBMCs, collected from culture after CMV antigen stimulation. The receptor comes from a human donor in good health (CMV status not recorded). Some clones in this sample may be carry-over from other donors' samples.

CDR3 region: CASSRDRGLLQETQYF. The CDR3 nucleotides read TGTGCCAGCTCGCGGGACAGGGGGCTCCTCCAAGAGACCCAGTACTTC. V gene TRBV5-5 combines with J gene TRBJ2-5; 12 bases align to TRBD1. This CDR3 has 16 amino acids. The trim removed 7 bases at V and 1 base at J, leaving 8 bases unmatched. The V gene's germline CDR1 is SGHKS and CDR2 YYEKEE (reference sequence).